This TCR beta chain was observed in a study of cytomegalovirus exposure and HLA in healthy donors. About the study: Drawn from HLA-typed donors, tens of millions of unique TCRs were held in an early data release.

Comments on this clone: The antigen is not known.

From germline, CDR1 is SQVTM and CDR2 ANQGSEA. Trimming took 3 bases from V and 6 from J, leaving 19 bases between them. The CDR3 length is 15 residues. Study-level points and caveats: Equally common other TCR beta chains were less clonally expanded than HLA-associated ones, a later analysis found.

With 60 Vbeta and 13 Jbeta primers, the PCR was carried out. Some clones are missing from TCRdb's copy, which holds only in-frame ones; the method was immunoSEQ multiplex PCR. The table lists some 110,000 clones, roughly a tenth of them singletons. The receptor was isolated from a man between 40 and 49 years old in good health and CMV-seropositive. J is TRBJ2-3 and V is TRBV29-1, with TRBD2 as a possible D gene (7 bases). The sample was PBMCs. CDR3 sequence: CSVELGGGPRDTQYF. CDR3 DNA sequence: TGCAGCGTTGAGCTAGGGGGAGGGCCGAGGGATACGCAGTATTTT.